One sample yielded the 25 T cell receptor beta chains listed below, sequenced in a study of cytomegalovirus exposure and HLA in healthy donors. The PCR employed 60 Vbeta primers together with 13 Jbeta primers. This table comes from immunoSEQ multiplex PCR, and its TCRdb copy is limited to in-frame clones, with some not included. This repertoire includes around 140,000 clones. The sequenced sample was PBMCs. These receptors all stem from a young man in good health and CMV-seronegative.

This rearrangement joins TRBV6-1 to TRBJ1-1; tentative D call: TRBD1 (5 bases). From germline, CDR1 is MNHNS and CDR2 SASEGT. The CDR3 has 15 residues. Trimming stripped 2 bases from V and 5 bases from J, with 15 bases between. The CDR3 protein is CASSESSTGGTEAFF. CDR3 in DNA: TGTGCCAGCAGTGAAAGCAGTACGGGGGGGACTGAAGCTTTCTTT.

J is TRBJ1-5 and V is TRBV7-6; D perhaps matches TRBD1 (6 bases). The germline gives CDR1 SGHVS, CDR2 FNYEAQ. The CDR3 runs to 15 residues. Between the trimmed V and J ends, which lost 1 base and 5 bases, there was a span of 12 bases. CDR3 coding DNA: TGTGCCAGCAGCTTAGTCTCAGGGGAAGATCAGCCCCAGCATTTT. Translation: CASSLVSGEDQPQHF.

V usage is TRBV5-4 and J usage is TRBJ2-5; D perhaps matches TRBD1 (7 bases). Trimming stripped 7 bases from V and 9 bases from J, with 19 bases between. Germline assignment: CDR1 SGHNT and CDR2 YYREEE (reference sequence). The CDR3 totals 13 residues. CDR3 sequence: CASRPKDREAQYF. The DNA for the CDR3 is TGTGCCAGCCGACCCAAAGACAGGGAGGCCCAGTACTTC.

The J gene is TRBJ2-7, the V gene TRBV5-1; a weak D match, TRBD1 (6 bases). The V gene's germline CDR1 is SGHRS and CDR2 YFSETQ. V lost 4 bases to trimming and J lost 2 bases, with 16 bases between them. This CDR3 is built from 15 residues. CDR3 residues: CASSLQGSGPYEQYF. The CDR3 DNA reads TGCGCCAGCAGCCTACAGGGTTCCGGTCCCTACGAGCAGTACTTC.

The chain recombines TRBV4-3 with TRBJ2-2, with TRBD2 identical over 8 bases. The germline V gene encodes CDR1 LGHNA and CDR2 YSLEER. The CDR3 spans 16 residues. V trimming: 1 base; J trimming: 4 bases; junction bases outside the gene matches: 5. The CDR3 DNA reads TGCGCCAGCAGCCAAGGACGGGGGGGGCCCACCGGGGAGCTGTTTTTT. Translation: CASSQGRGGPTGELFF.

The rearrangement uses TRBV25-1 and TRBJ1-4; 7 nucleotides match TRBD1. The CDR3 covers 15 residues. V trimming: 1 base; J trimming: 7 bases; junction bases outside the gene matches: 6. CDR1 and CDR2 (germline): MGHDK, SYGVNS. CDR3 sequence reads: CASSESKGASEKLFF. CDR3 sequence (DNA): TGTGCCAGCAGTGAATCTAAGGGGGCAAGTGAAAAACTGTTTTTT.

V is TRBV9 and J is TRBJ1-1, with a tentative D call TRBD1 (5 bases). This CDR3 comprises 16 residues. Trimming took 0 bases from V and 1 from J, leaving 13 bases between them. Germline V gives CDR1 SGDLS, CDR2 YYNGEE. The CDR3 loop is CASSVGGGAKNTEAFF. The CDR3 DNA is TGTGCCAGCAGCGTAGGCGGAGGGGCAAAGAACACTGAAGCTTTCTTT.

The chain uses TRBV10-3 and TRBJ1-4, with 10 bases aligning to TRBD1. CDR1 is ENHRY, CDR2 SYGVKD, per germline. CDR3 size: 15 residues. The ends lost 3 bases at V and 5 bases at J; junction bases unmatched: 3. Written as DNA, the CDR3 is TGTGCCATCAGTGACTCGGACAGGGGGAATGAAAAACTGTTTTTT. It yields the protein CAISDSDRGNEKLFF.

V is TRBV5-4 and J is TRBJ2-3; possible D gene TRBD2, 5 bases. Looked up from germline, CDR1 is SGHNT and CDR2 is YYREEE (reference sequence). Trimming pared 2 bases from V and 5 bases from J, leaving 6 bases between. The CDR3 sequence is 12 residues long. For the CDR3, the DNA is TGTGCCAGCAGCTTCGGGGTAGATACGCAGTATTTT. Its translation is CASSFGVDTQYF.

The CDR3, as DNA: TGTGCCAGCAGTACGGACAGGGGAACAACTAATGAAAAACTGTTTTTT. As protein: CASSTDRGTTNEKLFF. J is TRBJ1-4 and V is TRBV2; 9 positions agree with TRBD1. Per the germline V gene, CDR1 is SNHLY and CDR2 is FYNNEI. The CDR3 contains 16 residues. Trimming cost V 5 bases and J 0 bases; bases outside gene matches: 4. The full variable domain, with the rest looked up from reference TRBV2 and TRBJ1-4, is EPEVTQTPSHQVTQMGQEVILRCVPISNHLYFYWYRQILGQKVEFLVSFYNNEISEKSEIFDDQFSVERPDGSNFTLKIRSTKLEDSAMYFCASSTDRGTTNEKLFFGSGTQLSVL.

Here the CDR3 DNA reads TGTGCCAGATCCGACAGAAACAATCAGCCCCAGCATTTT. Translation gives CARSDRNNQPQHF. The gene calls are TRBV28 and TRBJ1-5, with a tentative D call TRBD1 (5 bases). V lost 9 bases to trimming and J lost 3 bases, with 12 bases between them. Germline assignment: CDR1 MDHEN and CDR2 SYDVKM. This CDR3 spans 13 amino acids.

J is TRBJ2-7 and V is TRBV7-3; 7 bases map to TRBD1. The trim removed 3 bases at V and 2 bases at J, leaving 7 bases unmatched. The CDR3 contains 15 residues. The germline V gene encodes CDR1 SGHTA and CDR2 FQGTGA. The CDR3 DNA reads as TGTGCCAGCAGCTTTGGGACAGACCCACCCTACGAGCAGTACTTC. It yields the protein CASSFGTDPPYEQYF.

The chain recombines TRBV7-2 with TRBJ2-2; TRBD2 might be the D (5 bases). Deletions cut 3 bases from V and 9 bases from J, with 20 bases between. Germline CDR1 SGHTA, CDR2 FQGNSA. The CDR3 sequence is 16 residues long. In nucleotides, the CDR3 is TGTGCCAGCAGCTTCCCGGGGTCCCCCAATGCTAGGGAGCTGTTTTTT. Translating it yields CASSFPGSPNARELFF.

V and J are TRBV11-3 and TRBJ1-1; D is perhaps TRBD1 (6 bases). The CDR3 extends over 15 amino acids. V was trimmed by 4 bases and J by 1 base, leaving 13 bases between them. The germline V gene has CDR1 SGHNT and CDR2 YENEEA. CDR3 protein: CASSSYLTGNTEAFF. The CDR3 DNA is TGTGCCAGCAGCTCATACCTGACAGGGAACACTGAAGCTTTCTTT. The whole variable domain, remainder taken from reference TRBV11-3 and TRBJ1-1, is EAGVVQSPRYKIIEKKQPVAFWCNPISGHNTLYWYLQNLGQGPELLIRYENEEAVDDSQLPKDRFSAERLKGVDSTLKIQPAELGDSAVYLCASSSYLTGNTEAFFGQGTRLTVV.

V gene TRBV4-3 combines with J gene TRBJ1-1; tentatively, D is TRBD1 (5 bases). The CDR3 is 14 amino acids. The germline V gene has CDR1 LGHNA and CDR2 YSLEER. V was shortened by 0 bases and J by 4 bases, with 9 bases between the two germline ends. Here the CDR3 DNA reads TGCGCCAGCAGCCAAGACCAGGGAACCACTGAAGCTTTCTTT. As protein: CASSQDQGTTEAFF.

This chain joins TRBV2 and TRBJ2-7; 9 positions match TRBD1. With 6 bases clipped from V and 0 bases from J, the junction kept 6 bases outside the gene matches. Germline V CDR1 and CDR2: SNHLY, FYNNEI. This CDR3 is 15 amino acids long. The CDR3 loop reads CASRMGQGPSYEQYF. CDR3 nucleotides: TGTGCCAGCAGGATGGGACAGGGTCCCTCCTACGAGCAGTACTTC.

The CDR3 loop reads CASSLSVPAETQYF. The CDR3 nucleotides read TGTGCCAGCAGCTTATCCGTCCCAGCGGAGACCCAGTACTTC. The rearrangement links TRBV7-2 to TRBJ2-5; no definite D call. The V end lost 2 bases, the J end lost 5 bases, and 12 bases lay between the germline ends. The CDR3 is 14 residues long. CDR1 SGHTA and CDR2 FQGNSA come from the germline V gene.

The chain couples TRBV7-2 to TRBJ1-1, with no clear D. CDR1 and CDR2 (germline): SGHTA, FQGNSA. This CDR3 has 13 amino acids. Deletions cut 5 bases from V and 6 bases from J, with 13 bases between. The CDR3 region has the DNA TGTGCCAGCAGCCAGTATGCCGTTTCTGAAGCTTTCTTT. It specifies CASSQYAVSEAFF.

The chain recombines TRBV10-3 with TRBJ1-2, with no clear D. CDR1 is ENHRY and CDR2 is SYGVKD in the germline V gene. This CDR3 has 14 amino acids. V lost 0 bases and J 5 bases, leaving 10 bases between the germline ends. CDR3 in DNA: TGTGCCATCAGTGAGTCCAACAGCCAGTATGGCTACACCTTC. Amino acids: CAISESNSQYGYTF.

The chain combines TRBV5-1 with TRBJ2-7; 7 nucleotides line up with TRBD1. Trimming at V came to 2 bases and at J to 2 bases, leaving 13 bases not matched to a gene. CDR3 length: 17 amino acids. Germline V gene sequence: CDR1 SGHRS, CDR2 YFSETQ. CDR3 bases: TGCGCCAGCAGCTTAGGGAGCCGGGACAGCTTAACCTACGAGCAGTACTTC. Amino acid sequence: CASSLGSRDSLTYEQYF.

Note on this clone: The junction does not match germline at one end; this may be a read error. CDR3 amino acids: CATSSGSSYNEQFF. The DNA of the CDR3 is TGTGCCACCAGTAGCGGGAGCTCCTACAATGAGCAGTTCTTC. This chain uses TRBV10-3 with TRBJ2-1; TRBD2 matches 9 bases. Germline CDR1 ENHRY, CDR2 SYGVKD. The CDR3 runs 14 residues.

The chain uses TRBV5-1 and TRBJ2-1; 7 nucleotides match TRBD2. The trim removed 4 bases at V and 5 bases at J, leaving 6 bases unmatched. The germline V gene has CDR1 SGHRS and CDR2 YFSETQ. This CDR3 contains 14 residues. The CDR3 reads CASSMDGTNNEQFF. The DNA for the CDR3 is TGCGCCAGCAGCATGGACGGGACTAACAATGAGCAGTTCTTC.

The rearrangement joins TRBV11-2 to TRBJ1-2; the D gene is possibly TRBD1 (5 bases). In germline, CDR1 is SGHAT, CDR2 FQNNGV. CDR3 length: 13 residues. Trimming cost V 5 bases and J 7 bases, with 14 bases left between them. This CDR3 is CASSPGTVGGYTF. CDR3 bases: TGTGCCAGCAGCCCCGGGACTGTGGGTGGCTACACCTTC.

The rearrangement uses TRBV9 and TRBJ2-1, with 15 positions matching TRBD2. The germline gives CDR1 SGDLS, CDR2 YYNGEE. After removal of 3 bases from V and 8 bases from J, the junction contained 3 bases not matched to a gene. The CDR3 has 15 amino acids. The CDR3 loop is CASSAGLAGGHEQFF. The CDR3 DNA sequence: TGTGCCAGCAGCGCCGGACTAGCGGGAGGGCATGAGCAGTTCTTC.

The chain carries TRBV4-1 and TRBJ2-1; D is uncertain. Trimming stripped 5 bases from V and 7 bases from J, with 21 bases between. Germline CDR1 reads MGHRA; CDR2 reads YSYEKL. This CDR3 is built from 16 residues. CDR3: CASSLRVGSPNNEQFF. DNA for the CDR3: TGCGCCAGCAGCTTAAGAGTGGGCAGTCCCAATAATGAGCAGTTCTTC.